This T cell receptor beta chain was sequenced for a study of T cells after yellow fever vaccination. Study-level points and caveats: A large majority of primary-vaccination clones showed up again after the booster (about 96% CD4, around 90% CD8).

Conversion of TCR transcripts into cDNA relied on 5'RACE template switching, which added a universal primer site and UMIs. TCRdb re-called the 5' RACE reads through MiXCR, storing one row per CDR3 protein. The sample records a few hundred thousand distinct CDR3 sequences, approximately 4% being singletons. This clonotype was counted only a few times. Its cognate antigen is unknown. Sequencing used PBMCs, obtained 5 days after the yellow fever booster vaccination. This TCR was recovered from a man aged 18 to 29 who received the YFV17D yellow fever vaccine.

CDR3 DNA: TGTGCCAGCAGTTACTCCCGCCTTCATACAGGGTACGGCGCCACGCAGTATTTT. It codes for CASSYSRLHTGYGATQYF. This chain connects TRBV6-5 to TRBJ2-3; D might be TRBD1 (6 bases). Germline lookup yields CDR1 MNHEY and CDR2 SVGAGI. The CDR3 length is 18 residues. Trimming removed 0 bases at V and 9 bases at J, with 25 bases between.